The rows below give T cell receptor beta chains drawn from one sample of a study of CD8 T cells in Susac syndrome. TCRdb processed the immunoSEQ multiplex PCR reads anew with MiXCR; each CDR3 protein has one entry. The sample yields 100,000 to 150,000 distinct CDR3 sequences, just under 95% seen once. The sequenced sample was CD8+ T cells from PBMCs. The receptors shown here come from a human donor with Susac syndrome. Each CDR3 is given with its conserved first and last residue. The D gene is left open where the match is weak. Clone size appears in some rows only: once, few, many, or a class for an expanded clone.

clone size	V gene	J gene	D gene	CDR3 DNA	CDR3 protein
NA	TRBV7-8	TRBJ2-1	NA	TGTGCCAGCACCGGGTCTCAGCGGTCAGCCGACAATGAGCAGTTCTTC	CASTGSQRSADNEQFF
NA	TRBV29-1	TRBJ2-3	TRBD2	TGCAGCGCCCACACTAGCGGGAGCCCCCCAGATACGCAGTATTTT	CSAHTSGSPPDTQYF
NA	TRBV20-1	TRBJ1-6	NA	TGCAGTGCCAAGTCCAGGACGGCGGATAATTCACCCCTCCACTTT	CSAKSRTADNSPLHF
once	TRBV14	TRBJ2-7	NA	TGTGCCAGCAGCCGAACCGGCCCAGGCGGGCCCGGCGAGCAGTACTTC	CASSRTGPGGPGEQYF
once	TRBV6-5	TRBJ2-2	NA	TGTGCCAGCAGTTACTCTGCGGGATCGAACACCGGGGAGCTGTTTTTT	CASSYSAGSNTGELFF
NA	TRBV20-1	TRBJ1-2	NA	TGCAGTGCTAGAGATCTCGACGGCGACTATGGCTACACCTTC	CSARDLDGDYGYTF
once	TRBV2	TRBJ1-2	TRBD1	TGTGCCACCAAGGAGGGGGCGCCGGATGGCTACACCTTC	CATKEGAPDGYTF
few	TRBV9	TRBJ2-3	NA	TGTGCCAGCAGCGGAGAGTCAGATACGCAGTATTTT	CASSGESDTQYF
NA	TRBV9	TRBJ1-2	TRBD1	TGTGCCAGCAGCGGCCGGGACAGGGGGCTGGTTGGCTACACCTTC	CASSGRDRGLVGYTF
NA	TRBV12-5	TRBJ2-1	NA	TGTGCTAGTGGTTCCAACCGGGACTACAATGAGCAGTTCTTC	CASGSNRDYNEQFF
NA	TRBV9	TRBJ1-2	TRBD1	TGTGCCAGCAGCGGCCTACAGGGGACCGGCTACACCTTC	CASSGLQGTGYTF
NA	TRBV6-5	TRBJ2-3	NA	TGTGCCAGCAGTTACGTGGCAGCCGAGGAGTTCGTGCAGTATTTT	CASSYVAAEEFVQYF
NA	TRBV30	TRBJ2-7	TRBD1	TGTGCCTGGAGTGTACAGGTCGAGACAGGGGTCTACGAGCAGTACTTC	CAWSVQVETGVYEQYF
NA	TRBV19	TRBJ2-3	NA	TGTGCCAGTAGTATGGACCTTAGGGATAGCACAGATACGCAGTATTTT	CASSMDLRDSTDTQYF
NA	TRBV5-6	TRBJ2-5	TRBD2	TGTGCCAGCAGCTTGGTACGGGAGCGGGGAGAGACCCAGTACTTC	CASSLVRERGETQYF
NA	TRBV15	TRBJ2-7	TRBD1	TGTGCCACCAGCAGTCCGGGACAGGAAGATTACGAGCAGTACTTC	CATSSPGQEDYEQYF
NA	TRBV4-1	TRBJ1-1	TRBD1	TGCGCCAGCAGCCACGGGACAGGGAACACTGAAGCTTTCTTT	CASSHGTGNTEAFF
NA	TRBV7-8	TRBJ1-1	NA	TGTGCCAGCAGCTTAGTAGGGAACGGTGAAGCTTTCTTT	CASSLVGNGEAFF
NA	TRBV4-3	TRBJ1-1	TRBD1	TGCGCCAGCAGCCGTTCAGAACAGGGGGTCACTGAAGCTTTCTTT	CASSRSEQGVTEAFF
NA	TRBV12-5	TRBJ1-3	NA	TGTGCTAGCGATTCGACGGCTATCTCTGGAAACACCATATATTTT	CASDSTAISGNTIYF
NA	TRBV27	TRBJ2-7	TRBD1	TGTGCCAGCAGTTTGACGACAGGGGCGAGCTCCTACGAGCAGTACTTC	CASSLTTGASSYEQYF
NA	TRBV30	TRBJ2-5	NA	TGTGCCTGGAGTGTACTGGGAAGGGAGACCCAGTACTTC	CAWSVLGRETQYF
NA	TRBV7-9	TRBJ1-4	NA	TGTGCCAGCAGCTTAGTCCCAGGGGTTGGGGAAAAACTGTTTTTT	CASSLVPGVGEKLFF
once	TRBV7-3	TRBJ2-3	TRBD2	TGTGCCAGCAGCCAACGTAGCGGGGGGGCCGGAGATACGCAGTATTTT	CASSQRSGGAGDTQYF
NA	TRBV5-4	TRBJ2-6	TRBD1	TGTGCCAGCAGCCACCCGACAGGGGGCGCGGAGGGGGCCAACGTCCTGACTTTC	CASSHPTGGAEGANVLTF
NA	TRBV7-8	TRBJ2-7	TRBD2	TGTGCCAGCAGCAGACGGACTAGCGGGACCTACGAGCAGTACTTC	CASSRRTSGTYEQYF
NA	TRBV5-6	TRBJ2-5	NA	TGTGCCAGCAGCTCCGAGACAGGGAGGGAGACCCAGTACTTC	CASSSETGRETQYF
once	TRBV20-1	TRBJ2-7	NA	TGCAGTGCCAGGGAAGTACTTACCTACGAGCAGTACTTC	CSAREVLTYEQYF
NA	TRBV5-6	TRBJ1-6	NA	TGTGCCAGCAGCTTCCAGGGCGGTAATTCACCCCTCCACTTT	CASSFQGGNSPLHF
NA	TRBV20-1	TRBJ2-7	NA	TGCAGTGTGCGGTACGGCTACGAGCAGTACTTC	CSVRYGYEQYF
NA	TRBV7-9	TRBJ2-3	TRBD1	TGTGCCAGCAGCTCAGCCCGGGACAGGCTCACAGATACGCAGTATTTT	CASSSARDRLTDTQYF
NA	TRBV3-1	TRBJ2-1	TRBD2	TGTGCCAGCAGCCAAGTTGCGGGGGATACCTACAATGAGCAGTTCTTC	CASSQVAGDTYNEQFF
NA	TRBV9	TRBJ2-1	TRBD1	TGTGCCAGCAGCCCCTGGACAGGGCGCAATGAGCAGTTCTTC	CASSPWTGRNEQFF
NA	TRBV12-3/TRBV12-4	TRBJ1-4	NA	TGTGCCAGCAGTTACGCCTGGGACGCAGGAGGGAAACTGTTTTTT	CASSYAWDAGGKLFF
NA	TRBV2	TRBJ1-2	NA	TGTGCCAGCAGTGAACTGGGCCCTAACTATGGCTACACCTTC	CASSELGPNYGYTF
NA	TRBV7-9	TRBJ2-1	TRBD2	TGTGCCAGCAGCTCTGCTAGCGGGGGGGGGAGCTCCTACAATGAGCAGTTCTTC	CASSSASGGGSSYNEQFF
NA	TRBV5-4	TRBJ1-1	TRBD1	TGTGCCAGCTACTTCCCGGGGACAGGAGAAGCTTTCTTT	CASYFPGTGEAFF
NA	TRBV20-1	TRBJ2-7	NA	TGCAGTGCTCCCGTAACAGTCTACGAGCAGTACTTC	CSAPVTVYEQYF
NA	TRBV13	TRBJ2-3	NA	TGTGCCAGCAGCTTAGACACCTCGATCACAGATACGCAGTATTTT	CASSLDTSITDTQYF
NA	TRBV2	TRBJ1-2	NA	TGTGCCAGCAGTGAAGAGGGGGTCGAGAACTATGGCTACACCTTC	CASSEEGVENYGYTF
NA	TRBV7-8	TRBJ1-2	NA	TGTGCCAGCAGCTTACCCCAGGCGGATGGCTACACCTTC	CASSLPQADGYTF
NA	TRBV25-1	TRBJ2-2	TRBD1	TGTGCCAGCAGTGAAAAGGACAGGGGAGGAACCGGGGAGCTGTTTTTT	CASSEKDRGGTGELFF
NA	TRBV6-2/TRBV6-3	TRBJ2-7	NA	TGTGCCAGCAGTTACTCCGCGCTAGGCTACGAGCAGTACTTC	CASSYSALGYEQYF
NA	TRBV7-9	TRBJ1-1	NA	TGTGCCAGCAGTTCATACACTGAAGCTTTCTTT	CASSSYTEAFF
NA	TRBV24-1	TRBJ1-1	NA	TGTGCCACCAGGCTTCGGGGGGACACTGAAGCTTTCTTT	CATRLRGDTEAFF
NA	TRBV11-2	TRBJ2-7	NA	TGTGCCAGCAGCTTAAGTGGGTTCAGCTACGAGCAGTACTTC	CASSLSGFSYEQYF
NA	TRBV15	TRBJ2-1	NA	TGTGCCACCAGCAGCCATTACAATGAGCAGTTCTTC	CATSSHYNEQFF
NA	TRBV4-1	TRBJ1-5	NA	TGCGCCAGCAGCCCCACGACAGGCTCTCAGCCCCAGCATTTT	CASSPTTGSQPQHF
NA	TRBV7-4	TRBJ1-1	NA	TGTGCCAGCAGCTTAGGGGGTTGGACTGAAGCTTTCTTT	CASSLGGWTEAFF
NA	TRBV6-1	TRBJ2-7	NA	TGTGCCAGCAGTCCCACCGCGGCCCAAAGCTCCTACGAGCAGTACTTC	CASSPTAAQSSYEQYF
once	TRBV6-4	TRBJ2-1	NA	TGTGCCAGCAGTGAAGGTCAGGGGACCTACAATGAGCAGTTCTTC	CASSEGQGTYNEQFF
NA	TRBV20-1	TRBJ2-7	NA	TGCAGTGCTAGAGGGGGGTACGGGGGTATCGACGAGCAGTACTTC	CSARGGYGGIDEQYF